The T cell receptor beta chain under discussion was sequenced for a study of blood T cell repertoires in COVID-19. Across the study: The analysed material was cDNA or gDNA that came from T cells, B-cell-depleted T cells, or PBMCs.

Donors in Cohort 3 counted as recovered after two negative PCRs, clearance, or symptom resolution. Trimming took off 3 bases at V and 3 bases at J, with 13 bases between the two ends. Germline assignment: CDR1 SGHDT and CDR2 YYEEEE. This CDR3 has 14 residues. Per the authors' pipeline: Amplification of reference gene primers provided the estimated nucleated cell counts. Produced via immunoSEQ multiplex PCR; TCRdb's table is partial and in-frame only. That table gives V, J and clone size, and the DNA gave D and trimming. The data show approximately 280,000 clones, around 86% seen once. The J gene is TRBJ2-7, the V gene TRBV5-6; a weak D match, TRBD2 (6 bases). The sample consisted of PBMCs or T cells enriched from blood (not recorded which). The clonotype comes from a woman aged 18 to 35 who had recovered from COVID-19. The CDR3 bases are TGTGCCAGCAGCTCGGGACTGCATTACTACGAGCAGTACTTC. It codes for CASSSGLHYYEQYF.